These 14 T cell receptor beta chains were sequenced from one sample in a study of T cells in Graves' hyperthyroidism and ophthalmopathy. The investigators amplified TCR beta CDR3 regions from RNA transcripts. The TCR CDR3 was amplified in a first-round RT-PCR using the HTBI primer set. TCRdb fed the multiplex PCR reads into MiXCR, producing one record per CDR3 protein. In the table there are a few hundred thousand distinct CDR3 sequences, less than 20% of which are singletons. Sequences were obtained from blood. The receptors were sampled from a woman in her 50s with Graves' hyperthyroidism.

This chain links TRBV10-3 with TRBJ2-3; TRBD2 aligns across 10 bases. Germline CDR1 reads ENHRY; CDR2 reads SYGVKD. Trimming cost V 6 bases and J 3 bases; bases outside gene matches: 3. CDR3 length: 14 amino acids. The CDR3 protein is CAISLAGDTDTQYF. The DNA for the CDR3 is TGTGCCATCAGCCTAGCGGGAGATACAGATACGCAGTATTTT.

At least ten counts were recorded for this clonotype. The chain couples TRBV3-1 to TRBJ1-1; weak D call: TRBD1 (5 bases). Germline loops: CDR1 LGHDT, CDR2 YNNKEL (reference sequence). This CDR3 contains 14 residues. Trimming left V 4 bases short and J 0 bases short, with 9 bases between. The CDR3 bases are TGTGCCAGCAGCCCACCGACAGTGAACACTGAAGCTTTCTTT. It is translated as CASSPPTVNTEAFF.

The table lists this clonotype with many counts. In nucleotides, the CDR3 is TGTGCCAGCAGTGCAACCTCCGGGACAGGGGACTACGAGCAGTACTTC. Its translation is CASSATSGTGDYEQYF. The gene calls are TRBV27 and TRBJ2-7, with 10 bases matching TRBD1. Germline values: CDR1 MNHEY, CDR2 SMNVEV (reference sequence). The CDR3 has 16 residues. V lost 5 bases to trimming and J lost 3 bases; unmatched junction nucleotides: 10.

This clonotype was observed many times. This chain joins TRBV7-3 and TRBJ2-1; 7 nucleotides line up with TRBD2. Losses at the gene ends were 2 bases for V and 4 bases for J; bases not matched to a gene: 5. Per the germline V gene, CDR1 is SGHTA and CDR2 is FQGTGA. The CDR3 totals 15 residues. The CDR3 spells CASSLEASGYNEQFF. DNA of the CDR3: TGTGCCAGCAGCTTAGAGGCTAGCGGTTACAATGAGCAGTTCTTC.

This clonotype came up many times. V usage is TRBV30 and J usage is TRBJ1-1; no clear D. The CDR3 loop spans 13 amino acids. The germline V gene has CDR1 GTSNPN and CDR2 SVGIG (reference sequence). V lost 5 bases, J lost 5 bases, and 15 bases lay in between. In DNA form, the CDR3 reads TGTGCCTGGCGATTTGGTATGGGGACTGAAGCTTTCTTT. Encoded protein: CAWRFGMGTEAFF.

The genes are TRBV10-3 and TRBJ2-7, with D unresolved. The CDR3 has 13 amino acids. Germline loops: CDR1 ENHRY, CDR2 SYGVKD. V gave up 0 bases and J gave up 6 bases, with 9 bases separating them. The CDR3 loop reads CAISESVEVEQYF. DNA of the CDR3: TGTGCCATCAGTGAGTCTGTGGAAGTCGAGCAGTACTTC.

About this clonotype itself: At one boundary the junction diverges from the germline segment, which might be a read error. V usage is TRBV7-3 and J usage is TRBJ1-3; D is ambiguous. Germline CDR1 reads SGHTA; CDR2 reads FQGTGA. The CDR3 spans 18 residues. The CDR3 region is CASSFLSATTYSGNAIYF. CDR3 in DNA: TGTGCCAGCAGCTTCCTTTCTGCTACAACCTACTCTGGAAACGCCATATATTTT. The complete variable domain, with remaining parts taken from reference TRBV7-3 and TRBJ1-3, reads GAGVSQTPSNKVTEKGKYVELRCDPISGHTALYWYRQSLGQGPEFLIYFQGTGAADDSGLPNDRFFAVRPEGSVSTLKIQRTERGDSAVYLCASSFLSATTYSGNAIYFGEGSWLTVV.

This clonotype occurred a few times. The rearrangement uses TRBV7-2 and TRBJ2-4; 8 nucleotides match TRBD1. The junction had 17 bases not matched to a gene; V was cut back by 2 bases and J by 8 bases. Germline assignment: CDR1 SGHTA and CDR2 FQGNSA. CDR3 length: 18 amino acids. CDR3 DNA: TGTGCCAGCAGCTTAAATCCCCCGGTGGGACAGGCTCGGGACATTCAGTACTTC. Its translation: CASSLNPPVGQARDIQYF. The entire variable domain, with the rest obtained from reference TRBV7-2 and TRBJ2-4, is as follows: GAGVSQSPSNKVTEKGKDVELRCDPISGHTALYWYRQSLGQGLEFLIYFQGNSAPDKSGLPSDRFSAERTGGSVSTLTIQRTQQEDSAVYLCASSLNPPVGQARDIQYFGAGTRLSVL.

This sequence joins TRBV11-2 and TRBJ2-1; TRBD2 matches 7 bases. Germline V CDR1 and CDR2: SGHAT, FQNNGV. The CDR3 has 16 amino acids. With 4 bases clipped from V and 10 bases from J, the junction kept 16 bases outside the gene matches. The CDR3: CASSSHGAGISVEQFF. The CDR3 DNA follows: TGTGCCAGCAGCTCCCACGGAGCGGGAATTTCGGTAGAGCAGTTCTTC.

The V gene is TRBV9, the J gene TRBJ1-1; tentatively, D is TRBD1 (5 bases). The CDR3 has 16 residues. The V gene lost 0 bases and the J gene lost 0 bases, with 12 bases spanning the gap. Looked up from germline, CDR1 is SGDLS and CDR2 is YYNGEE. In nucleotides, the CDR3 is TGTGCCAGCAGCGTAGGAGGGGCAGCTCTGAACACTGAAGCTTTCTTT. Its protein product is CASSVGGAALNTEAFF. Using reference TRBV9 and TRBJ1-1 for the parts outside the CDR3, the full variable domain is DSGVTQTPKHLITATGQRVTLRCSPRSGDLSVYWYQQSLDQGLQFLIQYYNGEERAKGNILERFSAQQFPDLHSELNLSSLELGDSALYFCASSVGGAALNTEAFFGQGTRLTVV.

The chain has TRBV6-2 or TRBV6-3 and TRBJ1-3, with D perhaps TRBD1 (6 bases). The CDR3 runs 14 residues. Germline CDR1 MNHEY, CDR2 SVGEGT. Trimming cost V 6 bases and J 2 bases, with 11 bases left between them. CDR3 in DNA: TGTGCCAGCAGACCACAGGGTACTGGAAACACCATATATTTT. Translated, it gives CASRPQGTGNTIYF.

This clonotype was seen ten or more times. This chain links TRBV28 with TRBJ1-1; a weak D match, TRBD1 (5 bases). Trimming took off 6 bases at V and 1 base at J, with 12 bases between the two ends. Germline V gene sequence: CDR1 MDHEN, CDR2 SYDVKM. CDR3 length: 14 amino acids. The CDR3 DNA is TGTGCCAGCAGGGTCCAGGGCTCGAACACTGAAGCTTTCTTT. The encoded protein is CASRVQGSNTEAFF.

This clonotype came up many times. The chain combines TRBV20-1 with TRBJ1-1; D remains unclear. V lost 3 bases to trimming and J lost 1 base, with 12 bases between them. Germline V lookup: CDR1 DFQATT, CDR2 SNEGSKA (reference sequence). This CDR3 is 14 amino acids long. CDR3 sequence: CSASDLGQNTEAFF. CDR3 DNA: TGCAGTGCTAGCGATCTAGGGCAGAACACTGAAGCTTTCTTT.

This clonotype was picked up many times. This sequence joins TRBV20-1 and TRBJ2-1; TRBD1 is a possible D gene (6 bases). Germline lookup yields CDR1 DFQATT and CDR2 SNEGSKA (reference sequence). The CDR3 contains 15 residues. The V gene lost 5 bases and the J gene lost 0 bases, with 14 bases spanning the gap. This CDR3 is CSAEQGLSSYNEQFF. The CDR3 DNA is TGCAGTGCTGAACAGGGTCTTAGCTCCTACAATGAGCAGTTCTTC.